The present T cell receptor (beta chain) was sequenced within a study of human T cells and chemical hapten exposure. The time point is: patch test 2, 6 weeks after DPC sensitization. Described treatment: therapeutic diphenylcyclopropenone sensitization with weekly scalp DPC. There are 15 residues in the CDR3. J gave up 1 base and V 4 bases, and 3 bases lay outside the gene matches. TCRdb used MiXCR to reprocess the RACE reads, holding one entry per CDR3 protein. The sample yields 95,000 or so distinct CDR3 sequences, approximately 10% seen once. The sequences come from whole blood, collected in connection with sensitization to the hapten diphenylcyclopropenone (DPC). The gene calls are TRBV12-3 or TRBV12-4 and TRBJ1-5, with 8 nucleotides matching TRBD1. The receptor's source is a woman in her thirties or forties with alopecia areata. Some clones in this sample may be carry-over from other donors' samples. The DNA of the CDR3 is TGTGCCAGCAGTTCAACAGGGGGGAGCAATCAGCCCCAGCATTTT. This translates into CASSSTGGSNQPQHF.